The rows below give T cell receptor beta chains drawn from one sample of a study of cytomegalovirus exposure and HLA in healthy donors. Using immunoSEQ multiplex PCR, the repertoire was profiled, and TCRdb retains in-frame clones only, with some absent. This sample has 55,000 to 70,000 clones; roughly 89% occur once, and the top ten carry roughly 2%. The specimen was PBMCs. The receptors come from a woman aged 25 to 45 in good health and CMV-seronegative. CDR3s include the opening cysteine and the closing phenylalanine or tryptophan. Each record gives: J gene, V gene, D gene, clone size, CDR3 DNA, CDR3 protein. The D gene is left open where the match is weak. Not all rows give a size; the values are once, few, many and, for expanded clones, a class.

TRBJ2-3,TRBV11-3,-,-,TGTGCCAGCAGCTCTCGGGACACTTACGATACGCAGTATTTT,CASSSRDTYDTQYF
TRBJ2-7,TRBV28,-,-,TGTGCCAGCAGTCGCAGGGGCGAGCAGTACTTC,CASSRRGEQYF
TRBJ1-6,TRBV6-6,TRBD1,once,TGTGCCAGCCTGGACAGGGGGAATTCACCCCTCCACTTT,CASLDRGNSPLHF
TRBJ2-7,TRBV2,TRBD2,-,TGTGCCAGCACAGCGGGAGGGTTGGGCGAGCAGTACTTC,CASTAGGLGEQYF
TRBJ2-1,TRBV19,-,-,TGTGCCAGTAGTACGCTGGTAGGGGGAGGGGAGCAGTTCTTC,CASSTLVGGGEQFF
TRBJ1-5,TRBV28,-,-,TGTGCCAGCAGCCCTGGACGCAGGGCCGTGGCGGCCCAGCATTTT,CASSPGRRAVAAQHF
TRBJ2-1,TRBV11-2,TRBD2,-,TGTGCCAGCAGCTTAAGGGGCCTGGAGCGGGAGCGTTCCTACAATGAGCAGTTCTTC,CASSLRGLERERSYNEQFF
TRBJ1-2,TRBV7-2,TRBD1,once,TGTGCCAGCAGCCCCTTCGGACAGGGTAATCCCTCTCGTGGCTACACCTTC,CASSPFGQGNPSRGYTF
TRBJ2-3,TRBV4-2,TRBD2,-,TGTGCCAGCAGCCAATCCGGGACTAGCGGCACAGATACGCAGTATTTT,CASSQSGTSGTDTQYF
TRBJ1-1,TRBV5-1,-,few,TGCGCCAGCAGCTTGGACGGGATGAACACTGAAGCTTTCTTT,CASSLDGMNTEAFF
TRBJ2-7,TRBV10-3,TRBD1,-,TGTGCCACAGGACAGGGGACCTACGAGCAGTACTTC,CATGQGTYEQYF
TRBJ2-7,TRBV6-5,TRBD2,-,TGTGCCAGCAGTTACTCGCTAGCGGGAAACTACGAGCAGTACTTC,CASSYSLAGNYEQYF
TRBJ2-5,TRBV18,TRBD1,-,TGTGCCAGCTCACGGAGACAGGGGCAAGAGACCCAGTACTTC,CASSRRQGQETQYF
TRBJ1-1,TRBV6-4,TRBD1,-,TGTGCCAGCAGTCTCGACAGGGCATCTGAAGCTTTCTTT,CASSLDRASEAFF
TRBJ2-3,TRBV5-1,-,-,TGCGCCAGCAGCCCCCTCCCCAGCACAGATACGCAGTATTTT,CASSPLPSTDTQYF
TRBJ2-7,TRBV11-2,-,-,TGTGCCAGCAGCTTAGCTGGACAATCCAGCGAGCAGTACTTC,CASSLAGQSSEQYF
TRBJ1-1,TRBV27,-,-,TGTGCCAGCAGCCGAAAAGGGGGGGACGCCGAAGCTTTCTTT,CASSRKGGDAEAFF
TRBJ1-6,TRBV28,-,-,TGTGCCAGCCTACTTGGGGGCGGAGTTAATTCACCCCTCCACTTT,CASLLGGGVNSPLHF
TRBJ1-4,TRBV5-4,-,-,TGTGCCAGCAGCTTTTATGGCAGGGGCGCAACTAATGAAAAACTGTTTTTT,CASSFYGRGATNEKLFF
TRBJ1-2,TRBV5-4,-,-,TGTGCCAGCAGCGATGGATTACAGGGTCAGTATGGCTACACCTTC,CASSDGLQGQYGYTF
TRBJ2-5,TRBV5-1,TRBD1,-,TGCGCCAGCAGCTTGGGACAGGGGTGGGAGACCCAGTACTTC,CASSLGQGWETQYF